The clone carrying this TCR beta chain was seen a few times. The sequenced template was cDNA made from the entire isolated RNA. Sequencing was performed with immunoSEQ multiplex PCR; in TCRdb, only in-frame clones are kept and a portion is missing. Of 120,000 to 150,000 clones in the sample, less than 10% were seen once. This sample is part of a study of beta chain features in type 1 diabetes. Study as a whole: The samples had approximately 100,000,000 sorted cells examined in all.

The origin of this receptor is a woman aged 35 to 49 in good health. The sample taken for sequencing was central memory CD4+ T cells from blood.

In nucleotides, the CDR3 is TGTGCCAGCAGCCGCTTGACAGGTGCCAAAAACATTCAGTACTTC. This gives the protein CASSRLTGAKNIQYF. The chain is built from TRBV6-5 and TRBJ2-4, with D maybe TRBD1 (6 bases). V was clipped by 6 bases and J by 1 base, with 13 bases between them. This CDR3 contains 15 residues. The germline V gene has CDR1 MNHEY and CDR2 SVGAGI.